This is a list of T cell receptor beta chains from one sample in a study of blood T cell repertoires in COVID-19. Sequenced by immunoSEQ multiplex PCR; TCRdb stores in-frame clones only, minus some. The sample has 200,000 to 300,000 clones, roughly 84% seen once. The sample comprised peripheral blood. The receptors come from a woman in her forties who had recovered from COVID-19. Each CDR3 is given with its conserved first and last residue.

V	CDR3
TRBV24-1	CATSDLTGFLF
TRBV14	CASSQLRTPGYEQYF
TRBV18	CASSPPMREGTEAFF
TRBV28	CASNPPGQGLPYEQYF
TRBV18	CASSPPTSAIKVQYF
TRBV19	CASSARTGQGRELFF
TRBV7-8	CASNPPRGRNTEAFF
TRBV4-1	CASSQSTGTEAFF
TRBV6-1	CASSEGDRGSSQHF
TRBV28	CASSLTSGGTYEQYF
TRBV7-6	CASSLDYQETQYF
TRBV2	CASRTPDTMKQFF
TRBV7-9	CASSRTDRSYTF
TRBV5-1	CASSLARPQGANEKLFF
TRBV28	CASSLRGLFYGYTF
TRBV5-5	CASSLVAGVGYGYTF
TRBV9	CASSAGRAANTIYF
TRBV7-9	CASSPLSGTGSLSPPPLHF
TRBV30	CAWSPGRGYGYTF
TRBV29-1	CSVDTQLEAFF
TRBV5-4	CASSLATVAGNTIYF
TRBV19	CASSSPLGGSTYEQYF
TRBV11-2	CASNDPGLRRGTQYF
TRBV5-1	CASSLSGSSYNEQFF
TRBV19	CASSMRTGMNSPLHF
TRBV6-6	CASSYSSGLGGYTF
TRBV19	CASSWTTPNTEAFF
TRBV5-1	CASSLEDRAGNTIYF
TRBV7-2	CASSLRGGRGGELFF
TRBV6-5	CASKQGTNEKLFF
TRBV7-9	CASRPPGTGDYGYTF
TRBV3-1/TRBV3-2	CASSATRNSNQPQHF
TRBV5-5	CASSLGEAYGYTF
TRBV14	CASSTTTRAGELFF
TRBV5-4	CASSSTSSRTVAQYF
TRBV5-4	CASSSDTHGYTF
TRBV18	CASSPNRGSGQEQFF
TRBV2	CASRRDTNTEAFF
TRBV13	CASSLERGLNTEAFF
TRBV4-1	CASSPPAGSASPDTQYF
TRBV30	CAWSVLSAGGKLFF
TRBV27	CASSTGVEGNQPQHF
TRBV9	CASSVASGATYEQYF
TRBV20-1	CSAQGADPQYF
TRBV19	CASKQRGSSYNEQFF
TRBV3-1/TRBV3-2	CASSQDATGRAQYF